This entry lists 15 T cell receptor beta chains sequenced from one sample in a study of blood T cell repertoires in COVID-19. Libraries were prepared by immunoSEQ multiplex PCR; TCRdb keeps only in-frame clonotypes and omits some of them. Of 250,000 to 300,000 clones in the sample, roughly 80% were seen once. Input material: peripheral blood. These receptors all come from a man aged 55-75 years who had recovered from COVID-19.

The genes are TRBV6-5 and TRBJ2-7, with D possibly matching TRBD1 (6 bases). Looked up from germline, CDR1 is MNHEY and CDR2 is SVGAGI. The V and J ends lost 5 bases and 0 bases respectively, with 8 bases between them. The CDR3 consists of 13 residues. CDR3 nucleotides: TGTGCCAGCAGTCTGGGACACTCCTACGAGCAGTACTTC. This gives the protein CASSLGHSYEQYF.

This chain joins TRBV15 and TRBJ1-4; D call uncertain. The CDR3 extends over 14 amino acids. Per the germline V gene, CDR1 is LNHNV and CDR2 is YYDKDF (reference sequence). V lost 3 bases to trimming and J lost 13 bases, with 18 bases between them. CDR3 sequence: CATSRGGGPKGLFF. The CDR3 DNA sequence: TGTGCCACCAGCAGGGGAGGCGGGCCAAAAGGACTGTTTTTT.

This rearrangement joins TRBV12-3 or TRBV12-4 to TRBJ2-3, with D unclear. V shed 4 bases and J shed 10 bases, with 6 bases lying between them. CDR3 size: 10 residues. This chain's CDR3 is CASSSRAQYF. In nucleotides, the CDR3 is TGTGCCAGCAGTTCCCGTGCGCAGTATTTT.

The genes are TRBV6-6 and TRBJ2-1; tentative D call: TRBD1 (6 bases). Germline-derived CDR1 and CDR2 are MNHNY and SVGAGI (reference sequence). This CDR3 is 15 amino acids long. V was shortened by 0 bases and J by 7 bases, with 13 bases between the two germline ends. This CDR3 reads CASSYSGVGANEQFF. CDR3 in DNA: TGTGCCAGCAGTTACTCGGGAGTGGGGGCGAATGAGCAGTTCTTC.

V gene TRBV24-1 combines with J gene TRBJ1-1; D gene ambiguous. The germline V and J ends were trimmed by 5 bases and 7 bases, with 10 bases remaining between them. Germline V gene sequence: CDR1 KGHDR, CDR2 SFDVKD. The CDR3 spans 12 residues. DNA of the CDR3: TGTGCCACCAGTGCCGAGGGTTTTGAAGCTTTCTTT. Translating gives CATSAEGFEAFF.

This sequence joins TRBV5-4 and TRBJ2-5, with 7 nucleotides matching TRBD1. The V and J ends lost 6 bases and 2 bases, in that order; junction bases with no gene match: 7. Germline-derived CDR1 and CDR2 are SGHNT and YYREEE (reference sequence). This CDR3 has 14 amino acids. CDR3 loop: CASKVRTGQETQYF. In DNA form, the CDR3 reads TGTGCCAGCAAAGTCAGGACAGGACAAGAGACCCAGTACTTC.

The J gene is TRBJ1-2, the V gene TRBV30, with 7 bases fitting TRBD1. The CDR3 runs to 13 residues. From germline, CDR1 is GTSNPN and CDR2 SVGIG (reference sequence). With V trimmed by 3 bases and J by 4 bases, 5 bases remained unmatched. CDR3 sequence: CAWSVGQTYGYTF. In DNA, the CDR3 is TGTGCCTGGAGCGTGGGACAGACCTATGGCTACACCTTC.

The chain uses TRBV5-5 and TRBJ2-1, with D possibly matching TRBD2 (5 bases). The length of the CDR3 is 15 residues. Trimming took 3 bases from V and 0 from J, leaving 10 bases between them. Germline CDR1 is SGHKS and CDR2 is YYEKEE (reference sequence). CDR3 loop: CASSSGLTSYNEQFF. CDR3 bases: TGTGCCAGCAGCTCCGGACTGACCTCCTACAATGAGCAGTTCTTC.

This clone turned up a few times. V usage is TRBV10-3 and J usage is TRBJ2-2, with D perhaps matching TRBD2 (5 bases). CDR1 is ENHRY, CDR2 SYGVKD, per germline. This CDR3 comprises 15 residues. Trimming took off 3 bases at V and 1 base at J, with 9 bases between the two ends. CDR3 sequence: CAISEIALNTGELFF. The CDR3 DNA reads TGTGCCATCAGTGAAATAGCGTTGAACACCGGGGAGCTGTTTTTT.

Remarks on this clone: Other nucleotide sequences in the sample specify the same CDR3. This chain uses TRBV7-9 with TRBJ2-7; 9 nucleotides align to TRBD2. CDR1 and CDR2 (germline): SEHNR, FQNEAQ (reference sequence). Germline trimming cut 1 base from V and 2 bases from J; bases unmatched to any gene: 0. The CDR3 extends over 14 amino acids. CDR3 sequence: CASSLGGRAYEQYF. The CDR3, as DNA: TGTGCCAGCAGCTTAGGCGGGAGGGCCTACGAGCAGTACTTC. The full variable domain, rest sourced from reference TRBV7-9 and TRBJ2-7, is DTGVSQNPRHKITKRGQNVTFRCDPISEHNRLYWYRQTLGQGPEFLTYFQNEAQLEKSRLLSDRFSAERPKGSFSTLEIQRTEQGDSAMYLCASSLGGRAYEQYFGPGTRLTVT.

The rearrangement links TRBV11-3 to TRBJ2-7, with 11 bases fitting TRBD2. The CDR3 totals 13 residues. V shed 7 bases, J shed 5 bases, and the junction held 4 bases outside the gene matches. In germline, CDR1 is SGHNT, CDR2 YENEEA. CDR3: CASTSLAGDEQYF. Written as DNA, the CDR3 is TGTGCCAGCACCTCACTAGCGGGAGACGAGCAGTACTTC.

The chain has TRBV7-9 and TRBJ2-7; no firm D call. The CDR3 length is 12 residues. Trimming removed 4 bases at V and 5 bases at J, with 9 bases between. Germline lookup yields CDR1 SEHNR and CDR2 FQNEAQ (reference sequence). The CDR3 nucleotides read TGTGCCAGCAGCTCTTCGCGCCACGAGCAGTACTTC. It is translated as CASSSSRHEQYF.

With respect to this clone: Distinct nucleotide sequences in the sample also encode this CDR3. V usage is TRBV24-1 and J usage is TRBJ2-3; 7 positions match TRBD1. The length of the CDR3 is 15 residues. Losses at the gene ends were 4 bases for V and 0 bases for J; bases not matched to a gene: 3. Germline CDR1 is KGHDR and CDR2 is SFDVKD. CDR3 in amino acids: CATSDPGQSTDTQYF. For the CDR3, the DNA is TGTGCCACCAGTGACCCGGGACAGAGCACAGATACGCAGTATTTT.

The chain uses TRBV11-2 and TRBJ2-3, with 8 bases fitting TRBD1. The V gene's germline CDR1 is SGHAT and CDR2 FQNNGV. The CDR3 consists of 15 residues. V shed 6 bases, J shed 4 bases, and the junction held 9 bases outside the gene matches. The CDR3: CASRPRTGRADTQYF. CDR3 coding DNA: TGTGCCAGCAGACCACGGACAGGGCGGGCAGATACGCAGTATTTT.

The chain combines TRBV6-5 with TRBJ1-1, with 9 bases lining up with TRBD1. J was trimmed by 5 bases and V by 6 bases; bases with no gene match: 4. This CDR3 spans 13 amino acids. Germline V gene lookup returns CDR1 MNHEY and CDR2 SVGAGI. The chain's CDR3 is CASRRTGETEAFF. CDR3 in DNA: TGTGCCAGCAGGAGGACAGGGGAGACTGAAGCTTTCTTT.